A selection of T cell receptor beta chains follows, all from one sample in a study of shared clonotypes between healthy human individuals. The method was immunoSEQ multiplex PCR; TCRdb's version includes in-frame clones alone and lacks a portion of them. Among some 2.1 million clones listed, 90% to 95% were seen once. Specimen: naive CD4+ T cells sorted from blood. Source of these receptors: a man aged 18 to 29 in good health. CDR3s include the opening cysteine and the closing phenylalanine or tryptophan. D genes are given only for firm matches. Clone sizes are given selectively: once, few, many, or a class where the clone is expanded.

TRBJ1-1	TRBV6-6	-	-	TGTGCCAGCAGTTACTCTGCGGGGGTGAACACTGAAGCTTTCTTT	CASSYSAGVNTEAFF
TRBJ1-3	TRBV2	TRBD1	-	TGTGCCAGCAGTGCAGGGGGCGCAGGGGGAAACACCATATATTTT	CASSAGGAGGNTIYF
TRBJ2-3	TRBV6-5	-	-	TGTGCCAGCAGTTCAGGCGGGAGCACAGATACGCAGTATTTT	CASSSGGSTDTQYF
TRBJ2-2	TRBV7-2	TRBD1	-	TGTGCCAGCAGCTCCGGGACAGGGGGCAAAGGGGAGCTGTTTTTT	CASSSGTGGKGELFF
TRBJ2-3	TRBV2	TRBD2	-	TGTGCCAGAACACTAGCGCCGAAGAGCACAGATACGCAGTATTTT	CARTLAPKSTDTQYF
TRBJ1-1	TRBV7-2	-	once	TGTGCCAGCAGCCCGGGACTTTTGAACACTGAAGCTTTCTTT	CASSPGLLNTEAFF
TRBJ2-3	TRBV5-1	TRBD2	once	TGCGCCAGCAGCTTGGCTAGCGGAACAGATACGCAGTATTTT	CASSLASGTDTQYF
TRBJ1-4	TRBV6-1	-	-	TGTGCCGCACGTAGGGATGGGTTACCTAATGAAAAACTGTTTTTT	CAARRDGLPNEKLFF
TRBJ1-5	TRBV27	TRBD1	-	TGTGCCAGCAGTACAGGGGGCAATCAGCCCCAGCATTTT	CASSTGGNQPQHF
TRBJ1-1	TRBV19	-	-	TGTGCCAGTAGTATAGCACTTGGCACTGAAGCTTTCTTT	CASSIALGTEAFF
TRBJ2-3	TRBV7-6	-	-	TGTGCCAGCAGCCAAGAGGGCCGCGCGTCAGATACGCAGTATTTT	CASSQEGRASDTQYF
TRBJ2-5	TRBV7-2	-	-	TGTGCCAGCAGCTTGCGTTGGGGGGATACCCAGTACTTC	CASSLRWGDTQYF
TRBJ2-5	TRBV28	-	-	TGTGCCAGCAGTTTGAGGTCCGGGAGCCAAGAGACCCAGTACTTC	CASSLRSGSQETQYF
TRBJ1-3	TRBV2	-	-	TGTGCCAGCAGTGAAATCCAGGGAGCTGGAAACACCATATATTTT	CASSEIQGAGNTIYF
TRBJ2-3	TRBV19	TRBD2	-	TGTGCCAGTAGTCCCGGACTAGCGGGATCCAGCAACACGCAGTATTTT	CASSPGLAGSSNTQYF
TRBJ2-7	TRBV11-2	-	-	TGTGCCAGCAGCTTATTACAATTCGAGCAGTACTTC	CASSLLQFEQYF
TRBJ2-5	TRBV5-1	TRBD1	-	TGCGCCAGCAGCTCCGGGGACAGGCGGCAAGAGACCCAGTACTTC	CASSSGDRRQETQYF
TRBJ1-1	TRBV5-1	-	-	TGCGCCAGCAGCTTTGCAGAACCTTACACTGAAGCTTTCTTT	CASSFAEPYTEAFF
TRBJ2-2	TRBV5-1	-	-	TGCGCCAGCAGCTTGGCCCATGCGGGCACCGGGGAGCTGTTTTTT	CASSLAHAGTGELFF
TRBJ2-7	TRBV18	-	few	TGTGCCAGCTCACCACAGAGCTACGAGCAGTACTTC	CASSPQSYEQYF
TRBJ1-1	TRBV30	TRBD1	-	TGTGCCTGGCGACGACAGGGTGAAGCTTTCTTT	CAWRRQGEAFF
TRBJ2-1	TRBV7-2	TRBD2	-	TGTGCCAGCAGCTTAGTCCGTATTAGCGGGAGTAATTGGGTTGAGCAGTTCTTC	CASSLVRISGSNWVEQFF
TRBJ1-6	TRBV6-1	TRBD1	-	TGTGCCAGCAGTGAACAGGGGGGCTCACCCCTCCACTTT	CASSEQGGSPLHF
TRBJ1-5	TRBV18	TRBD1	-	TGTGCCAGCTCACCCGGACAGGGTCTAGGGCCCCAGCATTTT	CASSPGQGLGPQHF
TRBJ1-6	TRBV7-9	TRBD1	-	TGTGCCAGTAACCGACAGGGCCCCTCACCCCTCCACTTT	CASNRQGPSPLHF
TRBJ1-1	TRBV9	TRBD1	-	TGTGCCAGCAGCGTAGAACAGGGGGGAGCTGAAGCTTTCTTT	CASSVEQGGAEAFF
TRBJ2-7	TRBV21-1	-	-	TGTGCCAGCATCGGGGGCGGGAGGGCTTCCTACGAGCAGTACTTC	CASIGGGRASYEQYF
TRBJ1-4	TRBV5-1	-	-	TGCGCCAGCAGACAGCCTAATGAAAAACTGTTTTTT	CASRQPNEKLFF